This is a list of T cell receptor beta chains from one sample in a study of identical twins. MiXCR, applied by TCRdb to the 5' RACE reads, yields one record per CDR3 protein. The sample has around 470,000 distinct CDR3 sequences; around 14% are singletons. The data also belong to a second study, concerning yellow fever vaccine responses in identical twins.

Sequencing was carried out using CD4+ T cells sorted from blood. These receptors all stem from a young woman in good health. Both conserved end residues are part of each CDR3. The order of the fields is clone size, J gene, CDR3 length, D gene, V gene, CDR3 protein, CDR3 DNA. The D gene is left open where the match is weak. Only some rows state a clone size, as once, few, many or a class for expanded clones.

. | TRBJ2-7 | 17 | . | TRBV20-1 | CSARQSSGLSSSYEQYF | TGCAGTGCTAGACAATCTTCGGGACTTTCGAGCTCCTACGAGCAGTACTTC
many | TRBJ2-1 | 14 | . | TRBV6-4 | CASSDSVYNNEQFF | TGTGCCAGCAGTGACTCAGTGTATAACAATGAGCAGTTCTTC
. | TRBJ2-7 | 12 | . | TRBV6-1 | CASSDKGPEQYF | TGTGCCAGCAGTGATAAGGGGCCCGAGCAGTACTTC
. | TRBJ2-6 | 17 | . | TRBV20-1 | CSARGRTAASGANVLTF | TGCAGTGCTAGAGGCAGGACTGCTGCTTCTGGGGCCAACGTCCTGACTTTC
few | TRBJ2-5 | 14 | TRBD1 | TRBV9 | CASSPGTGEETQYF | TGTGCCAGCAGCCCGGGGACAGGGGAAGAGACCCAGTACTTC
. | TRBJ2-7 | 13 | . | TRBV28 | CASSLGDDHEQYF | TGTGCCAGCAGTCTGGGGGACGACCACGAGCAGTACTTC
. | TRBJ2-5 | 17 | TRBD2 | TRBV4-1 | CASSQFPTSGLQETQYF | TGCGCCAGCAGCCAATTCCCGACTAGCGGGTTACAAGAGACCCAGTACTTC
. | TRBJ2-7 | 15 | . | TRBV28 | CASGGRMGSSYEQYF | TGTGCCAGCGGGGGAAGGATGGGGTCTTCCTACGAGCAGTACTTC
few | TRBJ2-7 | 13 | . | TRBV7-9 | CASSNPGRYEQYF | TGTGCCAGCAGCAACCCGGGGAGGTACGAGCAGTACTTC
few | TRBJ2-7 | 16 | TRBD2 | TRBV5-1 | CASSLGGTSGNYEQYF | TGCGCCAGCAGCTTGGGGGGGACTAGCGGAAACTACGAGCAGTACTTC
few | TRBJ1-1 | 15 | TRBD1 | TRBV6-2/TRBV6-3 | CASTLTGGKSTEAFF | TGTGCCAGCACCTTAACAGGGGGTAAAAGCACTGAAGCTTTCTTT
. | TRBJ2-5 | 15 | TRBD2 | TRBV20-1 | CSARPSGGASETQYF | TGCAGTGCTAGACCATCGGGGGGGGCGTCGGAGACCCAGTACTTC
. | TRBJ1-4 | 13 | . | TRBV12-3/TRBV12-4 | CASSSGLDEKLFF | TGTGCCAGCAGTTCCGGGTTGGATGAAAAACTGTTTTTT
few | TRBJ2-7 | 13 | . | TRBV28 | CASSAPGSVEQYF | TGTGCCAGCAGTGCTCCAGGGAGCGTCGAGCAGTACTTC
. | TRBJ1-5 | 14 | . | TRBV7-9 | CASSLGVGGQPQHF | TGTGCCAGCAGCTTAGGGGTGGGAGGTCAGCCCCAGCATTTT
few | TRBJ2-3 | 14 | . | TRBV14 | CASSQALSVDTQYF | TGTGCCAGCAGCCAAGCCCTTAGCGTGGATACGCAGTATTTT
many | TRBJ2-5 | 13 | . | TRBV28 | CASSYLDRETQYF | TGTGCCAGCAGCTATTTGGACCGGGAGACCCAGTACTTC
few | TRBJ2-1 | 15 | . | TRBV4-3 | CASSPGSGSYNEQFF | TGCGCCAGCAGCCCCGGATCAGGATCCTACAATGAGCAGTTCTTC
. | TRBJ1-4 | 14 | . | TRBV7-2 | CASSPRDRNEKLFF | TGTGCCAGCAGCCCCCGGGACCGTAATGAAAAACTGTTTTTT
. | TRBJ2-3 | 15 | TRBD2 | TRBV3-1 | CASSVRGRNTDTQYF | TGTGCCAGCAGCGTCCGCGGGAGGAACACAGATACGCAGTATTTT
. | TRBJ2-1 | 14 | . | TRBV28 | CASTTSPLLNEQFF | TGTGCCAGCACGACTAGTCCCTTATTAAATGAGCAGTTCTTC
. | TRBJ2-7 | 15 | TRBD1 | TRBV6-5 | CASSYTEGTGYEQYF | TGTGCCAGCAGTTATACGGAGGGGACAGGGTACGAGCAGTACTTC
many | TRBJ2-7 | 14 | . | TRBV28 | CASTLSNGAYEQYF | TGTGCCAGCACGTTATCTAATGGAGCCTACGAGCAGTACTTC
many | TRBJ2-7 | 16 | TRBD1 | TRBV5-1 | CASSLPTGTGGDEQYF | TGCGCCAGCAGCTTGCCAACCGGGACAGGGGGAGACGAGCAGTACTTC
few | TRBJ1-5 | 14 | . | TRBV5-4 | CASSDGRGEQPQHF | TGTGCCAGCAGCGACGGTCGGGGCGAGCAGCCCCAGCATTTT
few | TRBJ2-5 | 13 | . | TRBV18 | CASSMLTSETQYF | TGTGCCAGCTCAATGCTCACGTCGGAGACCCAGTACTTC
. | TRBJ1-6 | 15 | . | TRBV2 | CASSEWRGGGSPLHF | TGTGCCAGCAGTGAATGGAGGGGAGGGGGTTCACCCCTCCACTTT
. | TRBJ2-5 | 17 | TRBD2 | TRBV7-2 | CASSLALAGGLQETQYF | TGTGCCAGCAGCTTAGCGCTAGCGGGAGGGCTCCAAGAGACCCAGTACTTC
few | TRBJ2-7 | 13 | . | TRBV7-2 | CASNRDITYEQYF | TGTGCCAGCAACCGGGACATAACCTACGAGCAGTACTTC
few | TRBJ2-1 | 15 | TRBD1 | TRBV3-1 | CASNSRQGMGNEQFF | TGTGCCAGCAATTCGAGACAGGGTATGGGAAATGAGCAGTTCTTC
few | TRBJ2-2 | 17 | TRBD2 | TRBV6-2/TRBV6-3 | CASSYPLSQRGNGELFF | TGTGCCAGCAGTTACCCTTTAAGCCAGCGGGGGAACGGGGAGCTGTTTTTT
. | TRBJ2-5 | 14 | TRBD2 | TRBV27 | CASRPGGGSRAQYF | TGTGCCAGCAGGCCGGGGGGGGGCTCGAGGGCCCAGTACTTC
. | TRBJ2-3 | 14 | . | TRBV6-1 | CASSARKGADTQYF | TGTGCCAGCAGTGCCCGAAAAGGGGCAGATACGCAGTATTTT
few | TRBJ2-7 | 17 | TRBD1 | TRBV12-3/TRBV12-4 | CASSLGPPGGLSYEQYF | TGTGCCAGCAGTTTAGGCCCCCCAGGGGGCCTCTCCTACGAGCAGTACTTC
few | TRBJ2-5 | 15 | TRBD1 | TRBV7-9 | CASSLGTVQQETQYF | TGTGCCAGCAGCTTGGGGACAGTACAACAAGAGACCCAGTACTTC
few | TRBJ2-7 | 15 | TRBD1 | TRBV25-1 | CASSEDRGLDYEQYF | TGTGCCAGCAGTGAGGACAGGGGGTTGGACTACGAGCAGTACTTC
. | TRBJ2-1 | 15 | TRBD2 | TRBV20-1 | CSAPPGAGGLNEQFF | TGCAGTGCTCCTCCGGGCGCGGGGGGGCTTAATGAGCAGTTCTTC
. | TRBJ2-3 | 16 | . | TRBV5-1 | CASSPGAGSATDTQYF | TGCGCCAGCAGCCCTGGGGCCGGCAGTGCCACAGATACGCAGTATTTT
many | TRBJ2-5 | 15 | TRBD1 | TRBV5-1 | CASSLAGTEKETQYF | TGCGCCAGCAGCTTGGCTGGGACAGAAAAAGAGACCCAGTACTTC
few | TRBJ1-5 | 13 | TRBD1 | TRBV4-3 | CASSPDRMGPQHF | TGCGCCAGCAGCCCGGACAGGATGGGACCCCAGCATTTT
. | TRBJ2-7 | 13 | . | TRBV20-1 | CSARDTARPEQYF | TGCAGTGCTAGAGACACGGCCCGTCCCGAGCAGTACTTC
few | TRBJ2-5 | 13 | . | TRBV18 | CASSPWTQETQYF | TGTGCCAGCTCACCTTGGACCCAAGAGACCCAGTACTTC
few | TRBJ2-7 | 14 | TRBD1 | TRBV20-1 | CSATSTGGSYEQYF | TGCAGTGCAACCTCGACAGGGGGGTCCTACGAGCAGTACTTC
few | TRBJ2-1 | 17 | TRBD2 | TRBV19 | CASSSPGTSGPYNEQFF | TGTGCCAGTAGTAGCCCCGGGACTAGCGGACCCTACAATGAGCAGTTCTTC
few | TRBJ2-2 | 18 | . | TRBV4-2 | CASSQPSRAGRNTGELFF | TGTGCCAGCAGCCAACCTAGCAGGGCAGGGCGGAACACCGGGGAGCTGTTTTTT
. | TRBJ2-7 | 14 | TRBD2 | TRBV10-3 | CAIRSTSGTYEQYF | TGTGCCATCAGGTCGACTAGCGGTACCTACGAGCAGTACTTC
. | TRBJ2-7 | 12 | . | TRBV28 | CASSLFRGEQYF | TGTGCCAGCAGTTTATTTCGCGGGGAACAGTACTTC
few | TRBJ2-7 | 14 | . | TRBV28 | CASSLVGVGSEQYF | TGTGCCAGCAGTTTAGTGGGGGTCGGCTCCGAGCAGTACTTC
many | TRBJ2-5 | 13 | TRBD2 | TRBV20-1 | CSARDSGGVLQYF | TGCAGTGCTAGGGATAGCGGGGGGGTCCTCCAGTACTTC
many | TRBJ2-3 | 11 | . | TRBV28 | CASKDEDTQYF | TGTGCCAGCAAGGACGAAGATACGCAGTATTTT
few | TRBJ1-5 | 14 | . | TRBV5-1 | CASSLVSGSEPQHF | TGCGCCAGCAGCTTGGTTTCGGGTTCGGAGCCCCAGCATTTT